The 25 T cell receptor beta chains presented below share a single source sample, sequenced in a study of OX40 agonist ivuxolimab in advanced cancers. TCRdb's copy holds only in-frame clones and misses some; the assay was immunoSEQ multiplex PCR. The data show about 34,000 clones, roughly four fifths seen once. This material consisted of CD4+ or CD8+ T cells sorted from blood, taken in a trial of the OX40 agonist ivuxolimab. Receptors originate from an adult with an advanced solid tumor such as melanoma, head and neck, liver or kidney cancer.

The chain links TRBV5-6 to TRBJ1-2, with D uncertain. Between the trimmed V and J ends, which lost 0 bases and 1 base, there was a span of 10 bases. The CDR3 is 15 residues long. The V gene's germline CDR1 is SGHDT and CDR2 YYEEEE. The CDR3 reads CASSLDFRDNYGYTF. CDR3 DNA: TGTGCCAGCAGCTTGGATTTTAGGGATAACTATGGCTACACCTTC.

The chain joins TRBV7-2 to TRBJ2-1; D is ambiguous. From germline, CDR1 is SGHTA and CDR2 FQGNSA. CDR3 length: 15 amino acids. V was pared by 4 bases and J by 0 bases, with 10 bases between. The CDR3 bases are TGTGCCAGCAGCTCAGGCTGGGGCTCCTACAATGAGCAGTTCTTC. Protein: CASSSGWGSYNEQFF.

This clone came up once. This chain connects TRBV11-3 to TRBJ2-6; TRBD1 is a possible D gene (5 bases). The germline CDR1 and CDR2 sequences are SGHNT and YENEEA. The V and J ends lost 1 base and 3 bases respectively, with 7 bases between them. The CDR3 loop spans 15 amino acids. CDR3 amino acids: CASSLGQNGANVLTF. The CDR3 DNA reads as TGTGCCAGCAGCTTAGGACAGAATGGGGCCAACGTCCTGACTTTC.

The chain employs TRBV25-1 and TRBJ1-4; 11 bases fit TRBD1. V lost 5 bases, J lost 10 bases, and 9 bases stayed unmatched. This CDR3 comprises 15 residues. The germline CDR1 and CDR2 sequences are MGHDK and SYGVNS. As DNA, the CDR3 is TGTGCCAGCAGTCCCGTGGGACAGGGGGGGGGAAAACTGTTTTTT. Amino acid sequence: CASSPVGQGGGKLFF.

The J gene is TRBJ1-3, the V gene TRBV18; TRBD1 might be the D (5 bases). The germline V gene encodes CDR1 KGHSH and CDR2 LQKENI. The CDR3 covers 15 residues. V was pared by 4 bases and J by 0 bases, with 10 bases between. For the CDR3, the DNA is TGTGCCAGCTCACTTTTACAGGACTCTGGAAACACCATATATTTT. Amino acid sequence: CASSLLQDSGNTIYF.

This rearrangement joins TRBV7-2 to TRBJ1-4, with a tentative D call TRBD1 (6 bases). Deletions cut 1 base from V and 11 bases from J, with 17 bases between. Germline V gene lookup returns CDR1 SGHTA and CDR2 FQGNSA. The CDR3 extends over 15 amino acids. Here the CDR3 reads CASSLVPGRGQKLFF. In DNA form, the CDR3 reads TGTGCCAGCAGCTTAGTCCCAGGCCGAGGACAGAAACTGTTTTTT.

This clone came up once. V gene TRBV9 combines with J gene TRBJ2-2; no clear D. Trimming stripped 0 bases from V and 4 bases from J, with 4 bases between. Germline V gives CDR1 SGDLS, CDR2 YYNGEE. The CDR3 is 13 residues long. CDR3 sequence reads: CASSVVGTGELFF. Written as DNA, the CDR3 is TGTGCCAGCAGCGTAGTGGGCACCGGGGAGCTGTTTTTT.

The V and J genes are TRBV19 and TRBJ1-3; D remains ambiguous. CDR3 length equals 15 residues. Trimming removed 5 bases from V and 0 bases from J, with 11 bases in between. Germline V gene sequence: CDR1 LNHDA, CDR2 SQIVND (reference sequence). CDR3 amino acids: CASSAGTSSGNTIYF. CDR3 DNA sequence: TGTGCCAGTAGTGCCGGAACCTCCTCTGGAAACACCATATATTTT.

CDR3 sequence: CASRRGSDQPQHF. The CDR3 DNA is TGTGCCAGCAGGAGGGGGAGTGATCAGCCCCAGCATTTT. This chain joins TRBV6-5 and TRBJ1-5; weak D call: TRBD1 (6 bases). The length of the CDR3 is 13 residues. Trimming stripped 6 bases from V and 5 bases from J, with 11 bases between. CDR1 is MNHEY, CDR2 SVGAGI, per germline.

This clone was counted a few times. CDR3 amino acids: CASSLDPSLNQPQHF. Here the CDR3 DNA reads TGTGCCAGCAGCTTAGATCCCTCACTGAATCAGCCCCAGCATTTT. This chain connects TRBV7-2 to TRBJ1-5; D unresolved. This CDR3 has 15 residues. The V gene lost 1 base and the J gene lost 4 bases, with 11 bases spanning the gap. Germline-derived CDR1 and CDR2 are SGHTA and FQGNSA.

The CDR3 DNA follows: TGTGCCAGCAGCCCAGGACAGGGGGCCGGTCAAGAGACCCAGTACTTC. Its translation: CASSPGQGAGQETQYF. The chain employs TRBV9 and TRBJ2-5; TRBD1 aligns across 11 bases. Germline CDR1 is SGDLS and CDR2 is YYNGEE. The CDR3 is made up of 16 amino acids. Losses at the gene ends were 4 bases for V and 2 bases for J; bases not matched to a gene: 7.

The genes are TRBV2 and TRBJ2-7; 10 nucleotides line up with TRBD1. The CDR3 sequence is 16 residues long. Germline CDR1 SNHLY, CDR2 FYNNEI. V trimming: 4 bases; J trimming: 1 base; junction bases outside the gene matches: 7. CDR3 DNA: TGTGCCAGCAGTGTGGGACCGGGACAGGGGTCCTACGAGCAGTACTTC. Its protein product is CASSVGPGQGSYEQYF.

The gene calls are TRBV7-9 and TRBJ1-4, with a possible D match to TRBD1 (6 bases). The CDR3 sequence is 16 residues long. The germline gives CDR1 SEHNR, CDR2 FQNEAQ (reference sequence). The ends were cut back, 1 base at V and 0 bases at J, with 9 bases in the middle. CDR3 nucleotides: TGTGCCAGCAGCTTAGTTCAGGGGACAACTAATGAAAAACTGTTTTTT. The encoded protein is CASSLVQGTTNEKLFF.

This chain links TRBV27 with TRBJ2-2; D remains ambiguous. CDR1 and CDR2 (germline): MNHEY, SMNVEV (reference sequence). Trimming took off 1 base at V and 2 bases at J, with 11 bases between the two ends. The CDR3 consists of 16 residues. The CDR3 bases are TGTGCCAGCAGTTTATTTGGCGGTTCTAACACCGGGGAGCTGTTTTTT. It encodes CASSLFGGSNTGELFF.

This rearrangement joins TRBV5-1 to TRBJ2-3; 12 bases fit TRBD2. The CDR3 has 16 amino acids. With 4 bases clipped from V and 3 bases from J, the junction kept 6 bases outside the gene matches. Germline loops: CDR1 SGHRS, CDR2 YFSETQ. CDR3 amino acids: CASSLRLAGVTDTQYF. CDR3 DNA sequence: TGCGCCAGCAGCCTCCGACTAGCGGGAGTTACAGATACGCAGTATTTT.

The chain has TRBV4-1 and TRBJ1-1; D might be TRBD1 (5 bases). CDR1 MGHRA and CDR2 YSYEKL come from the germline V gene. This CDR3 has 16 amino acids. V shed 0 bases and J shed 6 bases, with 17 bases lying between them. The CDR3 bases are TGCGCCAGCAGCCAAGAGGTCCTCTTCGGGGGTTCTGAAGCTTTCTTT. Residues: CASSQEVLFGGSEAFF.

The V and J genes are TRBV30 and TRBJ1-4, with 8 bases matching TRBD1. The junction had 9 bases not matched to a gene; V was cut back by 2 bases and J by 7 bases. Germline V lookup: CDR1 GTSNPN, CDR2 SVGIG (reference sequence). The CDR3 is made up of 15 amino acids. CDR3 coding DNA: TGTGCCTGGAGTAGCAACAGGGGGAGGAGTGAAAAACTGTTTTTT. Protein sequence: CAWSSNRGRSEKLFF.

The rearrangement uses TRBV4-3 and TRBJ2-5; 8 positions match TRBD2. Germline CDR1 LGHNA, CDR2 YSLEER. Trimming removed 1 base from V and 5 bases from J; junction bases left unmatched: 6. The CDR3 sequence is 15 residues long. The CDR3 coding sequence is TGCGCCAGCAGCCAAGTTGCGGGGGGCACGGAGACCCAGTACTTC. Its protein is CASSQVAGGTETQYF.

This chain joins TRBV4-1 and TRBJ1-5; D unresolved. The CDR3 has 15 amino acids. Germline lookup yields CDR1 MGHRA and CDR2 YSYEKL. With 5 bases removed from V and 7 bases from J, the gap between germline ends came to 18 bases. The CDR3 loop reads CASSNQDFLEQPQHF. The CDR3 nucleotides read TGCGCCAGCAGCAACCAGGACTTTCTTGAACAGCCCCAGCATTTT.

The gene calls are TRBV9 and TRBJ2-5; D gene unclear. Trimming removed 3 bases from V and 7 bases from J, with 10 bases in between. The CDR3 sequence is 12 residues long. Germline CDR1 and CDR2: SGDLS and YYNGEE. This CDR3 is CASSADLGTQYF. The CDR3 coding sequence is TGTGCCAGCAGCGCAGACCTCGGGACCCAGTACTTC.

This clone appeared a single time. J is TRBJ1-5 and V is TRBV7-8; D possibly corresponds to TRBD1 (5 bases). The CDR3 has 14 amino acids. V was cut by 9 bases and J by 2 bases, with 14 bases left in between. CDR1 SGHVS and CDR2 FQNEAQ come from the germline V gene. The CDR3 bases are TGTGCCAGTCGACTGCCGGGGCGCAATCAGCCCCAGCATTTT. Its protein is CASRLPGRNQPQHF.

This sequence joins TRBV7-2 and TRBJ2-2; 10 bases line up with TRBD2. Germline lookup yields CDR1 SGHTA and CDR2 FQGNSA. The CDR3 totals 14 residues. J gave up 4 bases and V 5 bases, and 1 base lay outside the gene matches. The CDR3 region has the DNA TGTGCCAGCAGCAGCGGGGGGGCCACCGGGGAGCTGTTTTTT. This encodes CASSSGGATGELFF.

This clone was counted a few times. The CDR3 reads CASSHARGGYEQYF. The DNA of the CDR3 is TGTGCCAGCAGTCATGCCAGGGGGGGCTACGAGCAGTACTTC. The chain links TRBV27 to TRBJ2-7; either TRBD1 or TRBD2 may supply D (7 bases each). Germline assignment: CDR1 MNHEY and CDR2 SMNVEV (reference sequence). Trimming took off 5 bases at V and 3 bases at J, with 14 bases between the two ends. The CDR3 covers 14 residues.

The J gene is TRBJ2-1, the V gene TRBV25-1, with a tentative D call TRBD1 (5 bases). The CDR3 has 12 amino acids. Germline assignment: CDR1 MGHDK and CDR2 SYGVNS. Trimming shortened V by 2 bases and J by 6 bases, and 5 bases separated the two germline ends. The CDR3 nucleotides are TGTGCCAGCAGTGAACAGGGCAATGAGCAGTTCTTC. Amino acid sequence: CASSEQGNEQFF.

The CDR3: CASSPPPASYGYTF. CDR3 nucleotides: TGTGCCAGCAGCCCACCGCCGGCCTCCTATGGCTACACCTTC. The chain has TRBV7-2 and TRBJ1-2, with D hard to call. Germline V lookup: CDR1 SGHTA, CDR2 FQGNSA. CDR3 size: 14 residues. V lost 5 bases, J lost 4 bases, and 14 bases lay in between.